These 15 T cell receptor beta chains share one sample of origin, sequenced in a study of response to subunit inactivated influenza vaccine. TCRdb independently ran MiXCR on the RT-PCR reads; one entry per CDR3 protein. This table has about 500,000 distinct CDR3 sequences, approximately 15% appearing once. The sample here was CD4+ T cells sorted from PBMCs, taken about 23 months after vaccination. The origin of the receptors is a man aged 45 to 75 who received an inactivated influenza vaccine.

This clonotype was seen only a few times. The chain uses TRBV20-1 and TRBJ2-7; 7 positions match TRBD2. With V trimmed by 6 bases and J by 0 bases, 8 bases remained unmatched. Germline lookup yields CDR1 DFQATT and CDR2 SNEGSKA (reference sequence). The CDR3 extends over 14 amino acids. This CDR3 is CSASYSGYSYEQYF. CDR3 coding DNA: TGCAGTGCGTCCTATAGCGGGTACTCCTACGAGCAGTACTTC.

In DNA, the CDR3 is TGTGCCAGCAGCCAAGTCCCGTACCAAGAGACCCAGTACTTC. This sequence encodes CASSQVPYQETQYF. The V and J genes are TRBV3-1 and TRBJ2-5; D is unclear. This CDR3 region has 14 residues. The germline gives CDR1 LGHDT, CDR2 YNNKEL (reference sequence). Trimming shortened V by 1 base and J by 0 bases, and 6 bases separated the two germline ends.

This clonotype was picked up a small number of times. The gene calls are TRBV5-1 and TRBJ2-5, with 10 nucleotides matching TRBD1. This CDR3 contains 16 residues. J lost 5 bases, V lost 4 bases, and 11 bases had no gene match. In germline, CDR1 is SGHRS, CDR2 YFSETQ. The CDR3 here is CASSHPGQGREETQYF. For the CDR3, the DNA is TGCGCCAGCAGCCACCCGGGACAGGGGAGAGAGGAGACCCAGTACTTC.

J is TRBJ2-7 and V is TRBV6-2 or TRBV6-3, with D hard to call. The V gene's germline CDR1 is MNHEY and CDR2 SVGEGT. V dropped 6 bases and J dropped 6 bases, with 21 bases sitting between them. This CDR3 is 15 amino acids long. The CDR3 DNA reads as TGTGCCAGCAGAAGGGTTGGGATCGTCCCCTTCGAGCAGTACTTC. This gives the protein CASRRVGIVPFEQYF.

This clonotype showed up many times. The chain links TRBV12-3 or TRBV12-4 to TRBJ1-6; D remains ambiguous. This CDR3 contains 13 residues. V was clipped by 1 base and J by 8 bases, with 6 bases between them. CDR3 bases: TGTGCCAGCAGTTTAGTTGCTGATTCACCCCTCCACTTT. It translates to CASSLVADSPLHF.

This sequence joins TRBV27 and TRBJ1-6; the match to TRBD1 covers 7 bases. Trimming cost V 3 bases and J 7 bases; bases outside gene matches: 9. The CDR3 covers 16 residues. Per germline, CDR1 MNHEY and CDR2 SMNVEV (reference sequence). CDR3 coding DNA: TGTGCCAGCAGTTTCTCCAGGCAGGGGGTGAATTCACCCCTCCACTTT. It yields the protein CASSFSRQGVNSPLHF.

This clonotype has only a few counts. The chain links TRBV2 to TRBJ2-3, with 12 bases fitting TRBD2. Germline V gives CDR1 SNHLY, CDR2 FYNNEI. Germline trimming cut 6 bases from V and 3 bases from J; bases unmatched to any gene: 7. This CDR3 spans 16 amino acids. DNA for the CDR3: TGTGCCAGCAGGCCGCCTAGCGGGAGGGCTACAGATACGCAGTATTTT. This sequence encodes CASRPPSGRATDTQYF.

In this sample, this clonotype turned up many times. The chain employs TRBV10-3 and TRBJ2-3, with TRBD2 matching 9 bases. CDR3 length equals 15 residues. CDR1 and CDR2 from the germline V gene are ENHRY and SYGVKD. The V and J ends lost 6 bases and 4 bases, in that order; junction bases with no gene match: 8. The CDR3 DNA follows: TGTGCCATCAGCTTCGTTGCTAGCGGGGCAGATACGCAGTATTTT. It codes for CAISFVASGADTQYF.

This clonotype was picked up many times. The chain carries TRBV7-2 and TRBJ2-5; D tentatively reads TRBD1 or TRBD2 (5 bases each). V was shortened by 5 bases and J by 5 bases, with 12 bases between the two germline ends. Germline V gives CDR1 SGHTA, CDR2 FQGNSA. The CDR3 is 13 amino acids. As DNA, the CDR3 is TGTGCCAGCAGCCCGCGATGGGACGAGACCCAGTACTTC. Residues: CASSPRWDETQYF.

The rearrangement uses TRBV12-3 or TRBV12-4 and TRBJ2-3; no clear D. Trimming took 9 bases from V and 5 from J, leaving 15 bases between them. CDR3 size: 13 residues. CDR3 sequence reads: CASSRVGIDTQYF. The CDR3 DNA reads as TGTGCCAGTTCCCGGGTGGGGATAGATACGCAGTATTTT.

This clonotype came up a few times. The rearrangement links TRBV28 to TRBJ1-2; D gene uncertain. This CDR3 has 12 residues. Germline V gene data show CDR1 as MDHEN and CDR2 as SYDVKM. Trimming took 6 bases from V and 8 from J, leaving 13 bases between them. The CDR3 nucleotides read TGTGCCAGCAGCAGGTGGTCAGACGGCTACACCTTC. Protein: CASSRWSDGYTF.

The chain carries TRBV6-6 and TRBJ1-1; D unclear. CDR3 length: 12 amino acids. The V and J ends lost 5 bases and 6 bases respectively, with 10 bases between them. Germline CDR1 is MNHNY and CDR2 is SVGAGI (reference sequence). The CDR3 DNA is TGTGCCAGCAGTCGAAGGGTAGCTGAAGCTTTCTTT. Its protein is CASSRRVAEAFF.

The gene calls are TRBV5-1 and TRBJ2-1; perhaps D is TRBD1 or TRBD2 (7 bases each). The CDR3 consists of 15 residues. Trimming pared 3 bases from V and 2 bases from J, leaving 12 bases between. The germline gives CDR1 SGHRS, CDR2 YFSETQ. CDR3 coding DNA: TGCGCCAGCAGCTCCCAGGGGGGGACCTACAATGAGCAGTTCTTC. This translates into CASSSQGGTYNEQFF.

This chain connects TRBV29-1 to TRBJ2-7; 7 nucleotides align to TRBD2. Germline CDR1 is SQVTM and CDR2 is ANQGSEA. The CDR3 length is 13 residues. J was trimmed by 5 bases and V by 5 bases; bases with no gene match: 9. CDR3 residues: CSVPGTGGHEQYF. As DNA, the CDR3 is TGCAGCGTTCCCGGGACGGGGGGACACGAGCAGTACTTC.

This clonotype showed up just a few times. The chain employs TRBV19 and TRBJ1-1; no definite D call. Trimming removed 5 bases at V and 2 bases at J, with 12 bases between. Germline assignment: CDR1 LNHDA and CDR2 SQIVND (reference sequence). This CDR3 is built from 14 residues. CDR3 coding DNA: TGTGCCAGTAGTCCACGGGCCACCAACACTGAAGCTTTCTTT. Protein product: CASSPRATNTEAFF.